This is a list of T cell receptor beta chains from one sample in a study of blood T cell repertoires in COVID-19. TCRdb keeps only in-frame clones here, not all; method: immunoSEQ multiplex PCR. Of 120,000 or so clones listed, about 80% are singletons. The source material was peripheral blood. These receptors all come from a man aged 40-55 years with active or convalescent COVID-19. Each CDR3 is given with its conserved first and last residue. D genes are given only for firm matches. Clone size appears in some rows only: once, few, many, or a class for an expanded clone.

TRBV5-1	.	.	TRBJ1-2	TGCGCCAGCAGCTTGGTACAGGGCGTTGATGGCTACACCTTC	CASSLVQGVDGYTF
TRBV7-9	TRBD1	.	TRBJ1-2	TGTGCCAGCAGCACGGAGGGGACAGGGCATCACTCCTTC	CASSTEGTGHHSF
TRBV19	.	few	TRBJ1-2	TGTGCCAGTAGTATGTCCGGCTTGGGGAGGGAGAGAGACGGCTACACCTTC	CASSMSGLGRERDGYTF
TRBV5-4	TRBD2	.	TRBJ2-3	TGTGCCAGCAAAAAGCGGCTAGCGGGGGCCACTAGCACAGATACGCAGTATTTT	CASKKRLAGATSTDTQYF
TRBV30	.	.	TRBJ1-1	TGTGCCTGGAGATGGAACGGCCAGGGTGCTGAAGCTTTCTTT	CAWRWNGQGAEAFF
TRBV30	.	.	TRBJ1-1	TGTGCCTGGAGTAAGCCCCCGGGCAGGGGCCTTGGGGGGAGGGCTGAAGCTTTCTTT	CAWSKPPGRGLGGRAEAFF
TRBV5-1	TRBD1	.	TRBJ1-1	TGCGCCAGCAGCTCAGGGGGAGCGAACACTGAAGCTTTCTTT	CASSSGGANTEAFF
TRBV2	.	.	TRBJ1-4	TGTGCCAGCACCTTTCGAGGGACTAATGAAAAACTGTTTTTT	CASTFRGTNEKLFF
TRBV11-3	.	.	TRBJ1-1	TGTGCCAGCAGCTTAGCCAGGGCTGATGAAGCTTTCTTT	CASSLARADEAFF
TRBV6-5	.	.	TRBJ1-1	TGTGCCACCCGAGAGGGTCCCGTGACTGAAGCTTTCTTT	CATREGPVTEAFF
TRBV6-5	.	.	TRBJ1-5	TGTGCCAGCCGTACAGGGTTCAATCAGCCCCAGCATTTT	CASRTGFNQPQHF
TRBV2	.	once	TRBJ1-2	TGTGCCAGCACCGGGGCGGGGGGCTACACCTTC	CASTGAGGYTF
TRBV11-2	TRBD1	.	TRBJ2-7	TGTGCCAGCAGGACTACCGGGACAGCCTTCTACGAGCAGTACTTC	CASRTTGTAFYEQYF
TRBV15	.	.	TRBJ1-2	TGTGCCACCAGCGGAAACGGGGTGTATGGCTACACCTTC	CATSGNGVYGYTF
TRBV6-5	.	.	TRBJ1-2	TGTGCCAGCAGTTACTCGCGACTCAGCTACACCTTC	CASSYSRLSYTF
TRBV11-1	.	.	TRBJ2-7	TGTGCCAGCAGCTGGGGCGAGGGGGACCTAGCCTACGAGCAGTACTTC	CASSWGEGDLAYEQYF
TRBV18	.	.	TRBJ2-3	TGTGCCAGCTCTCCAAAAGGACGGGGAAGCACAGATACGCAGTATTTT	CASSPKGRGSTDTQYF
TRBV3-1/TRBV3-2	TRBD1	.	TRBJ1-2	TGTGCCAGCAGCCAAGAAAATCGACAGGGCAACTATGGCTACACCTTC	CASSQENRQGNYGYTF
TRBV30	.	.	TRBJ1-1	TGTGCCTGGGACGCACACGTGGGGGGCACTGAAGCTTTCTTT	CAWDAHVGGTEAFF
TRBV28	.	.	TRBJ1-5	TGTGCCAGCAGTGTCACATCGGGGGGTCAGCCCCAGCATTTT	CASSVTSGGQPQHF
TRBV30	TRBD1	few	TRBJ1-6	TGTGCCTGGAGGGAACGGGACAGGGCATATAATTCACCCCTCCACTTT	CAWRERDRAYNSPLHF
TRBV4-1	TRBD1	.	TRBJ1-1	TGCGCCAGCAGGGGACAGGGGATTATGAACACTGAAGCTTTCTTT	CASRGQGIMNTEAFF
TRBV15	.	many	TRBJ1-2	TGTGCCACCAGCCCCACCACTTACAGCTATGGCTACACCTTC	CATSPTTYSYGYTF
TRBV29-1	TRBD1	few	TRBJ2-1	TGCAGCGTCAGGACAGGCCCCAATGAGCAGTTCTTC	CSVRTGPNEQFF
TRBV6-5	.	.	TRBJ1-2	TGTGCCAGCGGGTTGGCAGGGGCGGTCTATGGCTACACCTTC	CASGLAGAVYGYTF
TRBV27	.	.	TRBJ2-3	TGTGCCAGCCACTCCAAGTTACTAACAGATACGCAGTATTTT	CASHSKLLTDTQYF
TRBV5-5	.	.	TRBJ2-7	TGTGCCAGCAGCCGGGGTCCCTACGAGCAGTACTTC	CASSRGPYEQYF
TRBV7-7	TRBD1	.	TRBJ2-2	TGTGCTAGCAGCTTGCAAGGGGGCCGGAACACCGGGGAGCTGTTTTTT	CASSLQGGRNTGELFF
TRBV7-9	.	.	TRBJ1-1	TGTGCCAGCAGCTTAGCGCTGGGCAGTCACACTGAAGCTTTCTTT	CASSLALGSHTEAFF
TRBV20-1	.	once	TRBJ1-1	TGCAGCGTAAAGTGGGGAGCTGAAGCTTTCTTT	CSVKWGAEAFF
TRBV27	TRBD1	.	TRBJ1-2	TGTGCCAGCAGAACAGGGGTTGATGGCTACACCTTC	CASRTGVDGYTF
TRBV5-1	.	.	TRBJ1-2	TGCGCCAGCAGCCCTGGCATAACGGCAGGGGCCTATGGCTACACCTTC	CASSPGITAGAYGYTF
TRBV5-6	.	.	TRBJ2-7	TGTGCCAGCAGCTCTGACAGGAGGTACTACGAGCAGTACTTC	CASSSDRRYYEQYF
TRBV5-6	.	.	TRBJ2-3	TGTGCCAGCACCTTCGGACTGGATACGCAGTATTTT	CASTFGLDTQYF
TRBV10-2	TRBD1	.	TRBJ1-5	TGCGCCAGCAGTGAATTTTCTGGGACAGGGCGGTATAGCAATCAGCCCCAGCATTTT	CASSEFSGTGRYSNQPQHF
TRBV7-2	.	once	TRBJ2-1	TGTGCCAGCAGCTCTCAGACGAGGTTAAACAATGAGCAGTTCTTC	CASSSQTRLNNEQFF
TRBV13	.	.	TRBJ2-3	TGTGCCAGCAGCTCCCCCGGGACAAAGGGGAGTACGCAGTATTTT	CASSSPGTKGSTQYF
TRBV5-1	.	.	TRBJ2-1	TGCGCCAGCAGCTACAGGGTTGGTGAGCAGTTCTTC	CASSYRVGEQFF
TRBV10-2	.	once	TRBJ1-5	TGCGCCAGCACCGCCGGGGGTAGGGGTCAGCCCCAGCATTTT	CASTAGGRGQPQHF
TRBV28	TRBD1	.	TRBJ1-5	TGTGCCAGCAGTGAGACAGGGAGGATTCAGCCCCAGCATTTT	CASSETGRIQPQHF
TRBV28	TRBD1	.	TRBJ1-4	TGTGCCAGCAGTTTAGAAGGGACAGGGGGGAGGAGTGAAAAACTGTTTTTT	CASSLEGTGGRSEKLFF
TRBV19	.	.	TRBJ1-6	TGTGCCAGTAGTGAGGGTTGGGGGGACAATTCACCCCTCCACTTT	CASSEGWGDNSPLHF